The source of this T cell receptor (beta chain) is a study of CD8 T cells in Susac syndrome. General study points: The authors acknowledged that the study's TCR sequencing and HLA analysis involved relatively few individuals.

With random hexamers, reverse transcription was performed on roughly 0.45 to 1 ug of RNA. The CDR3 of TCR beta was amplified by immunoSEQ multiplex PCR across 54 Vbeta and 13 Jbeta. TCRdb redid the calling of the immunoSEQ multiplex PCR reads with MiXCR, one entry per CDR3 protein. The sample yields 100,000 or so distinct CDR3 sequences, about 90% seen once. Germline CDR1 SGDLS, CDR2 YYNGEE. The CDR3 runs to 17 residues. The V end lost 0 bases, the J end lost 0 bases, and 15 bases lay between the germline ends. Sequencing of TCR beta, carried out with a high-throughput approach, was applied to CD8+ and CD4+ T cells from the blood. It was negative isolation that provided the CD8+ and CD4+ T cells, whereas TEMRA cells were enriched by FACS. To note about this clonotype: The antigen remains unidentified.

The chain employs TRBV9 and TRBJ1-1; the D gene is possibly TRBD1 (6 bases). This sequence originates from a human donor in good health. Sequenced: CD8+ T cells from PBMCs. CDR3 bases: TGTGCCAGCAGCGTAGCTCAGGGGCAAGGGATGAACACTGAAGCTTTCTTT. It translates to CASSVAQGQGMNTEAFF.